The rows below give T cell receptor beta chains drawn from one sample of a study of CD8+CD57+ T cells in acquired aplastic anemia. TCRdb used MiXCR to reprocess the reads, holding one entry per CDR3 protein. The repertoire has fewer than 200,000 distinct CDR3 sequences, about 48% of them found once; the top ten carry 1.1%. Sequences were obtained from sorted CD4+, CD8+, or CD8+CD57+ T cells (not recorded which) from PBMCs. These receptors were taken from a human donor in good health. Both conserved end residues are part of each CDR3. Fields, in order: D gene, V gene, clone size, J gene, CDR3 protein, CDR3 DNA. A D gene is named only where the DNA matches it firmly. Some rows have no size entry. The others give once, few or many, or a class for an expanded clone.

-	TRBV9	-	TRBJ2-7	CASSPRLPGRERVTEQYF	TGTGCCAGCAGCCCGAGACTCCCGGGACGTGAGCGAGTTACCGAGCAGTACTTC
TRBD1	TRBV7-2	many	TRBJ2-1	CASSLDRGGGNEQFF	TGTGCCAGCAGCCTAGACAGGGGAGGTGGCAATGAGCAGTTCTTC
-	TRBV12-3/TRBV12-4	-	TRBJ2-2	CASSLEIGELFF	TGTGCCAGCAGTTTAGAAATCGGGGAGCTGTTTTTT
-	TRBV11-2	many	TRBJ1-1	CASSLDVGVEAFF	TGTGCCAGCAGCTTAGATGTGGGGGTTGAAGCTTTCTTT
TRBD1	TRBV7-2	many	TRBJ1-2	CASSIRQGVDNYGYTF	TGTGCCAGCAGCATAAGACAGGGAGTCGATAACTATGGCTACACCTTC
-	TRBV7-2	-	TRBJ1-5	CASRLGDQPQHF	TGTGCCAGCAGGTTAGGGGATCAGCCCCAGCATTTT
-	TRBV12-3/TRBV12-4	many	TRBJ1-5	CASSPLAGQPQHF	TGTGCCAGCAGCCCCCTCGCAGGGCAGCCCCAGCATTTT
-	TRBV6-4	-	TRBJ1-2	CASSGRGGYGYTF	TGTGCCAGCAGTGGCCGAGGGGGCTATGGCTACACCTTC
-	TRBV29-1	once	TRBJ1-1	CSGGQSLGTEAFF	TGCAGCGGTGGACAGTCCCTGGGCACTGAAGCTTTCTTT
-	TRBV18	few	TRBJ1-3	CASSTRGTGNTIYF	TGTGCCAGCTCAACGAGGGGTACTGGAAACACCATATATTTT
-	TRBV5-4	many	TRBJ2-5	CASSWRGQETQYF	TGTGCCAGCAGCTGGAGGGGACAAGAGACCCAGTACTTC
-	TRBV7-2	-	TRBJ1-2	CASSLKGEGYTF	TGTGCCAGCAGCTTGAAGGGGGAAGGCTACACCTTC
-	TRBV3-1	few	TRBJ1-2	CASSPRAVLGGYTF	TGTGCCAGCAGCCCCAGGGCGGTTCTTGGGGGCTACACCTTC
-	TRBV5-8	-	TRBJ1-1	CASSLGPPHTEAFF	TGTGCCAGCAGCTTGGGTCCCCCGCACACTGAAGCTTTCTTT
TRBD2	TRBV4-2	many	TRBJ2-6	CASTEGGRGASGANVLTF	TGTGCCAGCACCGAAGGCGGGCGGGGGGCCTCTGGGGCCAACGTCCTGACTTTC
-	TRBV7-2	many	TRBJ1-5	CASSLDRTASPQHF	TGTGCCAGCAGCTTAGATCGGACTGCCAGTCCCCAGCATTTT
-	TRBV9	-	TRBJ1-1	CASSVDGGWYTEAFF	TGTGCCAGCAGCGTCGACGGGGGTTGGTACACTGAAGCTTTCTTT
TRBD2	TRBV9	-	TRBJ2-3	CASSVDPHPSGTTDTQYF	TGTGCCAGCAGCGTAGATCCCCACCCTAGCGGGACCACAGATACGCAGTATTTT
-	TRBV4-3	many	TRBJ2-5	CASSQDTGWETQYF	TGCGCCAGCAGCCAAGATACGGGCTGGGAGACCCAGTACTTC